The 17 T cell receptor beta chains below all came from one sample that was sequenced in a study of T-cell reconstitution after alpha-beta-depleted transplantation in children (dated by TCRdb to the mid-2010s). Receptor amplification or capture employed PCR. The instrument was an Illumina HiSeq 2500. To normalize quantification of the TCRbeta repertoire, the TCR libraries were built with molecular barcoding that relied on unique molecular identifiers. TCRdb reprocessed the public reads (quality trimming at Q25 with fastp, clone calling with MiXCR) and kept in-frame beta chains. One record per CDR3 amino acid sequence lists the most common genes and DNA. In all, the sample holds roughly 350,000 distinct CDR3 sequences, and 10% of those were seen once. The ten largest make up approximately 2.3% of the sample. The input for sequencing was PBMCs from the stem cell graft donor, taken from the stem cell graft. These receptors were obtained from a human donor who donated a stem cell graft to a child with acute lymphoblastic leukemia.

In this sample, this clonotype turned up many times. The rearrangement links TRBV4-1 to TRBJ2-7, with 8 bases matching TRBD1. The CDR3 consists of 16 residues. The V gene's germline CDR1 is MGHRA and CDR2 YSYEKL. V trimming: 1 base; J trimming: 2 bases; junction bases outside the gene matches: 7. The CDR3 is CASSQGAGQGTYEQYF. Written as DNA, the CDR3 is TGCGCCAGCAGCCAAGGGGCAGGACAGGGCACCTACGAGCAGTACTTC.

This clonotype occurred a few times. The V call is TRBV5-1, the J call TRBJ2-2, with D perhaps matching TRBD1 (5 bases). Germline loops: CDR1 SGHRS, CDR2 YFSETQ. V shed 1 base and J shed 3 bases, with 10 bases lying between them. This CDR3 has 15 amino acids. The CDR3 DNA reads TGCGCCAGCAGCTTGAAGGGGTCGGACACCGGGGAGCTGTTTTTT. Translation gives CASSLKGSDTGELFF.

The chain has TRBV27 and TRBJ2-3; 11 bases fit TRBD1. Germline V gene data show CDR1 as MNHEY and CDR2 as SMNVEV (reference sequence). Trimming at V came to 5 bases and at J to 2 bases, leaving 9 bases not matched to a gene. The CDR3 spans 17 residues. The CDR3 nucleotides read TGTGCCAGCAGTGGGGGACAGGGGGATTCGGCCACAGATACGCAGTATTTT. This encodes CASSGGQGDSATDTQYF.

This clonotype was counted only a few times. The CDR3 DNA sequence: TGTGCCAGCAGTTCATACGGTAATGAGCAGTTCTTC. Amino acid sequence: CASSSYGNEQFF. This chain links TRBV7-2 with TRBJ2-1; D unclear. CDR3 length equals 12 residues. V gave up 6 bases and J gave up 7 bases, with 10 bases separating them. Germline V CDR1 and CDR2: SGHTA, FQGNSA.

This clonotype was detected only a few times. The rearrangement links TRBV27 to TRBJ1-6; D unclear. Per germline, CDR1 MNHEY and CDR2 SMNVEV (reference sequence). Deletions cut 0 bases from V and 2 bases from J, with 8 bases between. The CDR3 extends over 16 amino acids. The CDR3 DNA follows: TGTGCCAGCAGTTTATCAGCGGCCCCCTATAATTCACCCCTCCACTTT. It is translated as CASSLSAAPYNSPLHF.

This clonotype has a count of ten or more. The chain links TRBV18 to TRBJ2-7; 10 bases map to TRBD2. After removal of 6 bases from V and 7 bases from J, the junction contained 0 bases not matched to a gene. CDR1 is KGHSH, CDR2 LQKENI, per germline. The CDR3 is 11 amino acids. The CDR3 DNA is TGTGCCAGCTCGGGACTAGCGGAGCAGTACTTC. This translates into CASSGLAEQYF.

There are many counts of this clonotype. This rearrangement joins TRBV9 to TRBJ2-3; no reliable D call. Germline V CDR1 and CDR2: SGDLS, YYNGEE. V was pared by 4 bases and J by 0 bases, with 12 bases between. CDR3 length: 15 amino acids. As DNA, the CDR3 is TGTGCCAGCAGCCTGCGTAGGGCAAGCACAGATACGCAGTATTTT. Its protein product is CASSLRRASTDTQYF.

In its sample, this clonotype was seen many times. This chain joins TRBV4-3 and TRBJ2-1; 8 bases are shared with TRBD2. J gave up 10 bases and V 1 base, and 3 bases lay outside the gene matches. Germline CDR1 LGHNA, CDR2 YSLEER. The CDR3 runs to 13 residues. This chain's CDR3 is CASSQGIAGEQFF. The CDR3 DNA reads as TGCGCCAGCAGCCAAGGGATAGCGGGAGAGCAGTTCTTC.

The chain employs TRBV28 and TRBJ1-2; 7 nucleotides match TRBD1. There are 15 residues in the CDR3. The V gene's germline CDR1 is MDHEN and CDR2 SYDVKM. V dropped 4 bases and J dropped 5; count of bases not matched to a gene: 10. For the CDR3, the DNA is TGTGCCAGCAGTTCGCCTCCGGGACAGATATATGGCTACACCTTC. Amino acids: CASSSPPGQIYGYTF.

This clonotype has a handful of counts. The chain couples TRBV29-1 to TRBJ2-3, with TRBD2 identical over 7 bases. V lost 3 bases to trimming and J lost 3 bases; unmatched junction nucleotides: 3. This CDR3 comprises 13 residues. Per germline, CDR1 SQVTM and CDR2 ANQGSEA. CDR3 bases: TGCAGCGTTGAGGCCGGGGGGACAGATACGCAGTATTTT. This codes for CSVEAGGTDTQYF.

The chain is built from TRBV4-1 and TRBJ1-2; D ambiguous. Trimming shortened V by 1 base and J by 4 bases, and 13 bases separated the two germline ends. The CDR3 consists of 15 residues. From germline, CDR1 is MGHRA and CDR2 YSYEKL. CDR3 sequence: CASSQVFGRVYGYTF. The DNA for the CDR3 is TGCGCCAGCAGCCAAGTGTTCGGCAGAGTCTATGGCTACACCTTC.

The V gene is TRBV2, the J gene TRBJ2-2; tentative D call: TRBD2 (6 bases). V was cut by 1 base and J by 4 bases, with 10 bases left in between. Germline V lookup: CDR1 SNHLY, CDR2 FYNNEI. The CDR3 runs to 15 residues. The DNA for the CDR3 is TGTGCCAGCAGTGAAGTCCCGGGAGCCACCGGGGAGCTGTTTTTT. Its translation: CASSEVPGATGELFF.

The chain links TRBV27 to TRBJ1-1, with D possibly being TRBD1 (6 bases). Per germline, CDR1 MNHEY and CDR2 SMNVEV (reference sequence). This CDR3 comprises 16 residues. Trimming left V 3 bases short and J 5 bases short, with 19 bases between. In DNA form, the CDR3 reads TGTGCCAGCAGTTTGGGGCTGGGTGGGGGGCGAACTGAAGCTTTCTTT. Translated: CASSLGLGGGRTEAFF.

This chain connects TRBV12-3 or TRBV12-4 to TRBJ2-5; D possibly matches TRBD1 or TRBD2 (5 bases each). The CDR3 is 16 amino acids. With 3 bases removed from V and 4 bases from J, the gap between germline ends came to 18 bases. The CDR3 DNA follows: TGTGCCAGCAGTTTCTCTAGCCGGGGCGTTCGAGAGACCCAGTACTTC. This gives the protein CASSFSSRGVRETQYF.

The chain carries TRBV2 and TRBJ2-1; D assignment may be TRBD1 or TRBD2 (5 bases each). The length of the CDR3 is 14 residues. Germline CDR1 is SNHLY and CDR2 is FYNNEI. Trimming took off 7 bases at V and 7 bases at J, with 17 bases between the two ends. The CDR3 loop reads CASKVSGSTNEQFF. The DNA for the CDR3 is TGTGCCAGCAAGGTCTCAGGGAGTACGAATGAGCAGTTCTTC.

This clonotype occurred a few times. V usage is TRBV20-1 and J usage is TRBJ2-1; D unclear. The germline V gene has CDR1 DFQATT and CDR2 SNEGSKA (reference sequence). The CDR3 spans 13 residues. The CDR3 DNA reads TGCAGCTCATGGGCCACGACGTACAATGAGCAGTTCTTC. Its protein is CSSWATTYNEQFF.

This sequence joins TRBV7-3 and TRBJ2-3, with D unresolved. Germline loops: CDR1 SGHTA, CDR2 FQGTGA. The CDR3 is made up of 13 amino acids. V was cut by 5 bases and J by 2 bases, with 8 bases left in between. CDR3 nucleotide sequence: TGTGCCAGCAGCCGGACGGTCACAGATACGCAGTATTTT. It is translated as CASSRTVTDTQYF.